The 22 T cell receptor beta chains presented below share a single source sample, sequenced in a study of T cell repertoires in cytomegalovirus infection (dated 2019 in TCRdb). This sample's treatment or condition label indicates: in vitro stimulation with specific CMV peptide epitopes to enrich CMV-specific T cells. Reads for this sample came from an Illumina HiSeq 1500. TCRdb reanalyzed the raw reads on its own, using fastp at Q25 for trimming and MiXCR for clone calling, and kept in-frame beta chains. One record per CDR3 amino acid sequence lists the most common genes and DNA. This sample gives 640,000 or so distinct CDR3 sequences in total; around 31% of them show up just once. Of the sample, about 20% falls within the top ten clones. What these receptors recognize is not known. The sequences come from cultured PBMCs, collected from culture after CMV antigen stimulation. The source is a human donor in good health (CMV status not recorded). Some clones in this sample may be carry-over from other donors' samples.

The chain recombines TRBV20-1 with TRBJ2-2, with 9 bases aligning to TRBD1. V shed 6 bases, J shed 3 bases, and the junction held 5 bases outside the gene matches. The CDR3 consists of 14 residues. Germline CDR1 DFQATT, CDR2 SNEGSKA (reference sequence). In nucleotides, the CDR3 is TGCAGTGCCCGGGACAGGGTCCACACCGGGGAGCTGTTTTTT. Protein sequence: CSARDRVHTGELFF.

There are a few counts of this clonotype. The chain employs TRBV7-2 and TRBJ2-2, with 8 nucleotides matching TRBD2. Per the germline V gene, CDR1 is SGHTA and CDR2 is FQGNSA. V trimming: 4 bases; J trimming: 5 bases; junction bases outside the gene matches: 6. The CDR3 contains 15 residues. The CDR3 sequence is CASSSMVAGTGELFF. DNA of the CDR3: TGTGCCAGCAGCTCCATGGTAGCGGGGACCGGGGAGCTGTTTTTT.

This clonotype was recorded only once. This chain connects TRBV3-1 to TRBJ2-1; TRBD1 is a possible D gene (6 bases). This CDR3 is built from 13 residues. Trimming took 5 bases from V and 7 from J, leaving 12 bases between them. Germline V gene lookup returns CDR1 LGHDT and CDR2 YNNKEL (reference sequence). The CDR3: CASSSDSWNEQFF. In nucleotides, the CDR3 is TGTGCCAGCAGCTCGGACAGTTGGAATGAGCAGTTCTTC.

The chain joins TRBV7-2 to TRBJ1-2; TRBD1 is a possible D gene (6 bases). Trimming took off 3 bases at V and 0 bases at J, with 14 bases between the two ends. This CDR3 region has 16 residues. Per germline, CDR1 SGHTA and CDR2 FQGNSA. The CDR3 protein is CASSFRGVRPNYGYTF. In nucleotides, the CDR3 is TGTGCCAGCAGCTTTAGGGGGGTCAGGCCTAACTATGGCTACACCTTC.

The chain combines TRBV20-1 with TRBJ2-3; D perhaps matches TRBD1 (5 bases). V lost 6 bases to trimming and J lost 0 bases, with 13 bases between them. Germline CDR1 DFQATT, CDR2 SNEGSKA (reference sequence). CDR3 length: 14 amino acids. The CDR3 nucleotides are TGCAGTGCCCCCGACAGCCAGAGCACAGATACGCAGTATTTT. Translated: CSAPDSQSTDTQYF.

This clonotype was seen only a few times. This rearrangement joins TRBV19 to TRBJ1-2; D perhaps matches TRBD1 (5 bases). CDR1 LNHDA and CDR2 SQIVND come from the germline V gene (reference sequence). Trimming removed 5 bases from V and 2 bases from J, with 12 bases in between. CDR3 length: 14 residues. The CDR3 is CASSLPTANYGYTF. DNA for the CDR3: TGTGCCAGTAGTCTCCCGACAGCGAACTATGGCTACACCTTC.

V usage is TRBV24-1 and J usage is TRBJ2-2; a weak D match, TRBD2 (5 bases). This CDR3 is 15 amino acids long. The germline V and J ends were trimmed by 4 bases and 5 bases, with 13 bases remaining between them. CDR1 and CDR2 (germline): KGHDR, SFDVKD. The CDR3 DNA reads TGTGCCACCAGTGAGAGGACCCGAGGGACCGGGGAGCTGTTTTTT. It yields the protein CATSERTRGTGELFF.

This chain connects TRBV11-2 to TRBJ2-5; 7 bases are shared with TRBD2. Germline-derived CDR1 and CDR2 are SGHAT and FQNNGV. This CDR3 contains 15 residues. V lost 1 base, J lost 5 bases, and 7 bases stayed unmatched. In DNA, the CDR3 is TGTGCCAGCAGCTTAGGAGGCGGGAGTACGGAGACCCAGTACTTC. Amino acid sequence: CASSLGGGSTETQYF.

V and J are TRBV2 and TRBJ2-7; D is possibly TRBD1 (6 bases). V was trimmed by 7 bases and J by 0 bases, leaving 10 bases between them. Germline V CDR1 and CDR2: SNHLY, FYNNEI. This CDR3 has 13 residues. Here the CDR3 reads CASKRGSSYEQYF. The CDR3, as DNA: TGTGCCAGCAAAAGGGGGTCCTCCTACGAGCAGTACTTC.

As for this clonotype: An end of the junction differs from the germline gene, which may be a read error. Written as DNA, the CDR3 is TGTGCCAGCAGCCAAGATGGCTCACGAGCTAATTCACCCCTCCACTTT. Its translation is CASSQDGSRANSPLHF. The chain combines TRBV4-1 with TRBJ1-6; D uncertain. The CDR3 totals 16 residues. The V gene's germline CDR1 is MGHRA and CDR2 YSYEKL.

The V and J genes are TRBV6-5 and TRBJ1-6; D possibly corresponds to TRBD1 (5 bases). Trimming removed 2 bases at V and 5 bases at J, with 10 bases between. The CDR3 is 15 amino acids. Germline-derived CDR1 and CDR2 are MNHEY and SVGAGI. CDR3 DNA: TGTGCCAGCAGTTACCTCGGGACGGATAATTCACCCCTCCACTTT. This sequence encodes CASSYLGTDNSPLHF.

The chain combines TRBV19 with TRBJ2-3; 7 bases agree with TRBD2. This CDR3 is built from 16 residues. V was pared by 7 bases and J by 3 bases, with 13 bases of the junction left unmatched. CDR1 and CDR2 (germline): LNHDA, SQIVND (reference sequence). The CDR3 sequence is CASTRLMGGSTDTQYF. CDR3 coding DNA: TGTGCCAGTACCCGACTCATGGGCGGGAGTACAGATACGCAGTATTTT.

This clonotype was observed a handful of times. This sequence joins TRBV6-2 or TRBV6-3 and TRBJ2-7, with 7 bases lining up with TRBD1. Germline CDR1 reads MNHEY; CDR2 reads SVGEGT. Unmatched junction bases numbered 5, after V lost 6 bases and J lost 0 bases. The CDR3 is 14 amino acids. The CDR3 loop reads CASSGQASSYEQYF. The CDR3 nucleotides are TGTGCCAGCAGCGGACAGGCCAGCTCCTACGAGCAGTACTTC.

A few counts support this clonotype. V usage is TRBV6-6 and J usage is TRBJ2-1; 7 positions match TRBD2. This CDR3 spans 12 amino acids. Germline V lookup: CDR1 MNHNY, CDR2 SVGAGI (reference sequence). V was pared by 6 bases and J by 9 bases, with 5 bases of the junction left unmatched. CDR3: CASRGGEGEQFF. CDR3 bases: TGTGCCAGCAGGGGTGGGGAGGGTGAGCAGTTCTTC.

This clonotype was seen only a few times. The chain uses TRBV20-1 and TRBJ2-1, with no clear D. The CDR3 runs to 12 residues. CDR1 is DFQATT, CDR2 SNEGSKA, per germline (reference sequence). With 0 bases removed from V and 9 bases from J, the gap between germline ends came to 9 bases. The CDR3 DNA is TGCAGTGCTAGAGATGAACGGGTTGAGCAGTTCTTC. Its protein is CSARDERVEQFF.

The chain couples TRBV20-1 to TRBJ2-1, with D uncertain. The CDR3 runs to 11 residues. V was trimmed by 0 bases and J by 10 bases, leaving 7 bases between them. The germline V gene encodes CDR1 DFQATT and CDR2 SNEGSKA (reference sequence). CDR3: CSARDLVEQFF. In DNA form, the CDR3 reads TGCAGTGCTAGAGATCTGGTCGAGCAGTTCTTC.

This clonotype appeared once. V gene TRBV11-3 combines with J gene TRBJ2-5; D is undetermined. The CDR3 totals 12 residues. The germline V gene encodes CDR1 SGHNT and CDR2 YENEEA. The V end was cut by 8 bases, the J end by 7 bases, with 14 bases between. The CDR3 DNA reads as TGTGCCAGCGGATCAAATTCGGGGACCCAGTACTTC. This encodes CASGSNSGTQYF.

The V and J genes are TRBV20-1 and TRBJ1-1; D possibly corresponds to TRBD1 (5 bases). Germline lookup yields CDR1 DFQATT and CDR2 SNEGSKA (reference sequence). Trimming shortened V by 1 base and J by 0 bases, and 9 bases separated the two germline ends. CDR3 length equals 14 residues. CDR3 bases: TGCAGTGCTAGAGGGGGGGGAATGAACACTGAAGCTTTCTTT. The encoded protein is CSARGGGMNTEAFF.

The sample holds many counts of this clonotype. This chain uses TRBV7-2 with TRBJ2-1; D is perhaps TRBD2 (5 bases). The CDR3 loop spans 16 amino acids. V lost 1 base and J lost 11, with 21 bases in between. CDR1 is SGHTA, CDR2 FQGNSA, per germline. The CDR3 here is CASSLGVGVLETKQFF. Written as DNA, the CDR3 is TGTGCCAGCAGCTTAGGGGTTGGAGTTTTAGAGACTAAGCAGTTCTTC.

This clonotype was detected a few times. The chain recombines TRBV28 with TRBJ2-7; 9 bases line up with TRBD1. Germline CDR1 and CDR2: MDHEN and SYDVKM. This CDR3 comprises 15 residues. V dropped 6 bases and J dropped 5; count of bases not matched to a gene: 11. CDR3: CASSLNPGQGDEQYF. The CDR3 DNA reads TGTGCCAGCAGCCTCAACCCGGGACAGGGAGACGAGCAGTACTTC.

This clonotype was picked up a small number of times. The chain uses TRBV7-8 and TRBJ1-1; D unclear. Trimming cost V 4 bases and J 5 bases, with 14 bases left between them. The germline V gene encodes CDR1 SGHVS and CDR2 FQNEAQ. The CDR3 is made up of 14 amino acids. CDR3 sequence (DNA): TGTGCCAGCAGCTCGAAACATTACGGGACTGAAGCTTTCTTT. Translation gives CASSSKHYGTEAFF.

This clonotype was detected a few times. The V call is TRBV6-1, the J call TRBJ1-2, with D uncertain. This CDR3 region has 13 residues. With 6 bases removed from V and 0 bases from J, the gap between germline ends came to 8 bases. Per the germline V gene, CDR1 is MNHNS and CDR2 is SASEGT. Here the CDR3 reads CASSRTSNYGYTF. The CDR3 DNA reads as TGTGCCAGCAGCAGGACTTCTAACTATGGCTACACCTTC.